The T cell receptor beta chain under discussion was sequenced for a study of beta chain features in type 1 diabetes. The overall study: Comparable age, gender and cell yields were observed in patients relative to healthy donors. Study results and limitations: Shortening that was moderate but significant affected the TCRB CDR3s of Type 1 diabetes patients in all four CD4+ subsets. Overrepresentation of cells with high TCR expression could result from cDNA sequencing.

This clone was picked up a small number of times. Antigen specificity is unknown. The germline gives CDR1 MRHNA, CDR2 SNTAGT. CDR3 size: 13 residues. The V and J ends lost 11 bases and 7 bases, in that order; junction bases with no gene match: 13. Reverse transcribing all isolated RNA meant expressed TCRB transcripts were sequenced. Only in-frame clones appear in the TCRdb table, and some are missing; sequencing was by immunoSEQ multiplex PCR. The sample lists roughly 300,000 clones, approximately 14% occurring once. The rearrangement links TRBV6-4 to TRBJ2-5, with 7 bases aligning to TRBD2. The receptor's source is a man in his thirties or forties with type 1 diabetes. Sequencing input: naive CD4+ T cells from blood. The CDR3 region is CAGPTAREMTQYF. CDR3 sequence (DNA): TGTGCCGGACCGACCGCGCGGGAGATGACCCAGTACTTC.